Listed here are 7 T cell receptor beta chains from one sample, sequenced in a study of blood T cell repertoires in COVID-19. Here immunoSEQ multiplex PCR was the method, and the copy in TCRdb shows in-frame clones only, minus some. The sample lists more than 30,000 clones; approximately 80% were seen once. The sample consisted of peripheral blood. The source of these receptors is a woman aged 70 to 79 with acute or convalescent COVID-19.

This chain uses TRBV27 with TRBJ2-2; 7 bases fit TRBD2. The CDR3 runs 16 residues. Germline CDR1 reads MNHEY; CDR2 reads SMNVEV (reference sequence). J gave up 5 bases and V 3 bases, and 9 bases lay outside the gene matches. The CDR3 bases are TGTGCCAGCAGTTTTAGCGGCGGGAGAGGAACCGGGGAGCTGTTTTTT. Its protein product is CASSFSGGRGTGELFF.

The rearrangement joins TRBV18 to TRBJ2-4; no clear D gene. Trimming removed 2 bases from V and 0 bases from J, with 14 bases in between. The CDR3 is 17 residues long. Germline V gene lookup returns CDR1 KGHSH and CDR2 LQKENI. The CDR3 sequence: CASSPVSSTLAKNIQYF. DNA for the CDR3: TGTGCCAGCTCACCAGTTTCCTCTACCCTAGCCAAAAACATTCAGTACTTC.

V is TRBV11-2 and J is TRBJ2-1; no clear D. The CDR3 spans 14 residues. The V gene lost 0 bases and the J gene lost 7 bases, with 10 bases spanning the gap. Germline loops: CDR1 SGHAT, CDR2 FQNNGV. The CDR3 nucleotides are TGTGCCAGCAGCTTAGAGTTAACAGTGAATGAGCAGTTCTTC. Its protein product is CASSLELTVNEQFF.

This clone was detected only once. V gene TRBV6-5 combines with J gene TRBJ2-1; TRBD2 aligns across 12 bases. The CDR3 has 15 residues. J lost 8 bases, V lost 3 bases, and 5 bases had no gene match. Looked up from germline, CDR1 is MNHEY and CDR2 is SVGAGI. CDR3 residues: CASSYLAGGPDEQFF. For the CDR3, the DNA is TGTGCCAGCAGTTATCTAGCGGGAGGGCCAGATGAGCAGTTCTTC.

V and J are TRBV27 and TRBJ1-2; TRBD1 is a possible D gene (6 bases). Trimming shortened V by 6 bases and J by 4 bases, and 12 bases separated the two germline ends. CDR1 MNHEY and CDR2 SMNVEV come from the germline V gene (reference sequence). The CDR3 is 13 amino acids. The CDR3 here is CASRDSYFYGYTF. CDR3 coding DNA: TGTGCCAGCAGGGACAGCTACTTCTATGGCTACACCTTC.

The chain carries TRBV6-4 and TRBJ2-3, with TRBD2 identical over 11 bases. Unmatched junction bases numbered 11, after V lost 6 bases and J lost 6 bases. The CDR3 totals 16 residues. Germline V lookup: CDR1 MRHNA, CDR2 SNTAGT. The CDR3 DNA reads TGTGCCAGCAGAGAAGCTAGCGGGGGGCCCCAGGATACGCAGTATTTT. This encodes CASREASGGPQDTQYF.

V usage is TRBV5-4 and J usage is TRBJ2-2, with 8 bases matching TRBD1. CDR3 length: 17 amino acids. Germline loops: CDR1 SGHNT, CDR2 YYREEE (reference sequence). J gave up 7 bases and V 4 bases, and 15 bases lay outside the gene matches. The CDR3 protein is CASSPSSTGAYGGELFF. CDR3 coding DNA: TGTGCCAGCAGCCCATCCTCGACAGGGGCGTACGGCGGGGAGCTGTTTTTT.